The 27 T cell receptor beta chains below were found in one sample sequenced in a study of blood T cell repertoires in COVID-19. TCRdb's table, derived via immunoSEQ multiplex PCR, lists solely in-frame clones and lacks some. The data hold over 100,000 clones, with 60% to 80% observed a single time. Sequencing was done on a sample of peripheral blood. The receptors derive from a woman in her sixties or seventies with acute or convalescent COVID-19.

By proportion, this clone is medium-sized. The chain carries TRBV19 and TRBJ1-4, with 7 bases that match TRBD1. The germline V gene encodes CDR1 LNHDA and CDR2 SQIVND (reference sequence). CDR3 length equals 13 residues. Trimming at V came to 6 bases and at J to 5 bases, leaving 3 bases not matched to a gene. The CDR3 nucleotides are TGTGCCAGTAGGACAGGGCCAAATGAAAAACTGTTTTTT. Amino acid sequence: CASRTGPNEKLFF.

The chain is built from TRBV7-9 and TRBJ2-7; D gene uncertain. Germline values: CDR1 SEHNR, CDR2 FQNEAQ (reference sequence). The CDR3 is made up of 11 amino acids. Trimming cost V 5 bases and J 4 bases, with 6 bases left between them. The CDR3 nucleotides are TGTGCCAGCAGCCAGGATTACGAGCAGTACTTC. Residues: CASSQDYEQYF.

The chain is built from TRBV2 and TRBJ1-2; TRBD1 aligns across 9 bases. The germline CDR1 and CDR2 sequences are SNHLY and FYNNEI. The CDR3 has 14 amino acids. V lost 4 bases, J lost 5 bases, and 5 bases stayed unmatched. CDR3 nucleotides: TGTGCCAGCAGTGCGGGACAGGGCCTTTATGGCTACACCTTC. The encoded protein is CASSAGQGLYGYTF.

J is TRBJ2-5 and V is TRBV5-1; 7 bases line up with TRBD1. The CDR3 loop spans 16 amino acids. V lost 1 base, J lost 2 bases, and 8 bases stayed unmatched. Germline lookup yields CDR1 SGHRS and CDR2 YFSETQ. The CDR3 DNA follows: TGCGCCAGCAGCTTGCTGCCAGGACAGGTTCAAGAGACCCAGTACTTC. As protein: CASSLLPGQVQETQYF.

This clone was seen only a few times. The chain employs TRBV24-1 and TRBJ2-1; 7 bases fit TRBD2. The CDR3 extends over 16 amino acids. Unmatched junction bases numbered 8, after V lost 1 base and J lost 6 bases. Germline V lookup: CDR1 KGHDR, CDR2 SFDVKD. CDR3 coding DNA: TGTGCCACCAGTGATTTAGGCAGCGGGAAGGGCAATGAGCAGTTCTTC. It codes for CATSDLGSGKGNEQFF.

This sequence joins TRBV19 and TRBJ1-5; perhaps TRBD1 as D (5 bases). The CDR3 consists of 14 residues. V was shortened by 2 bases and J by 3 bases, with 8 bases between the two germline ends. Per germline, CDR1 LNHDA and CDR2 SQIVND (reference sequence). Here the CDR3 DNA reads TGTGCCAGTAGTATATCAGGGATCAATCAGCCCCAGCATTTT. This gives the protein CASSISGINQPQHF.

V usage is TRBV9 and J usage is TRBJ1-1, with D possibly matching TRBD1 (5 bases). This CDR3 region has 13 residues. V was trimmed by 3 bases and J by 5 bases, leaving 11 bases between them. The germline V gene encodes CDR1 SGDLS and CDR2 YYNGEE. The CDR3 spells CASSGAGLTEAFF. The DNA of the CDR3 is TGTGCCAGCAGCGGCGCAGGGTTAACTGAAGCTTTCTTT.

This clone was seen once. The chain carries TRBV2 and TRBJ2-6; D not certain. V lost 2 bases, J lost 2 bases, and 7 bases lay in between. Germline V lookup: CDR1 SNHLY, CDR2 FYNNEI. The CDR3 consists of 15 residues. The CDR3 region has the DNA TGTGCCAGCAGTGAAATCCGAGCTGGGGCCAACGTCCTGACTTTC. Its translation: CASSEIRAGANVLTF.

The V and J genes are TRBV15 and TRBJ2-1, with TRBD2 identical over 9 bases. The CDR3 sequence is 16 residues long. V shed 1 base, J shed 8 bases, and the junction held 9 bases outside the gene matches. Germline V gives CDR1 LNHNV, CDR2 YYDKDF (reference sequence). CDR3 protein: CATSRGGRGGVYEQFF. In nucleotides, the CDR3 is TGTGCCACCAGCAGAGGTGGGCGGGGGGGCGTCTATGAGCAGTTCTTC.

V and J are TRBV7-9 and TRBJ1-6; 11 bases fit TRBD1. V lost 5 bases, J lost 10 bases, and 4 bases stayed unmatched. Germline loops: CDR1 SEHNR, CDR2 FQNEAQ (reference sequence). The CDR3 contains 14 residues. CDR3 in DNA: TGTGCCAGCAGCGTAGGGACAGGGGGATCACCCCTCCACTTT. As protein: CASSVGTGGSPLHF.

The sample holds a few counts of this clone. The chain joins TRBV10-3 to TRBJ1-1; possibly TRBD1 for D (5 bases). This CDR3 spans 17 amino acids. The V gene's germline CDR1 is ENHRY and CDR2 SYGVKD. Trimming removed 3 bases at V and 5 bases at J, with 22 bases between. This CDR3 reads CAISDRGRSAGRTEAFF. For the CDR3, the DNA is TGTGCCATCAGTGATAGGGGCAGGTCGGCGGGGAGGACTGAAGCTTTCTTT.

This clone was counted only a few times. The rearrangement uses TRBV29-1 and TRBJ1-2; D uncertain. CDR1 is SQVTM, CDR2 ANQGSEA, per germline. CDR3 length: 12 residues. Trimming pared 5 bases from V and 8 bases from J, leaving 15 bases between. The CDR3 loop reads CSVLTGGIGYTF. In DNA form, the CDR3 reads TGCAGCGTTTTAACTGGAGGGATCGGCTACACCTTC.

This chain connects TRBV2 to TRBJ1-2, with a tentative D call TRBD1 (6 bases). Germline assignment: CDR1 SNHLY and CDR2 FYNNEI. V lost 3 bases to trimming and J lost 4 bases, with 12 bases between them. CDR3 length: 14 amino acids. The DNA of the CDR3 is TGTGCCAGCAGTGACCGTGGGACAACCTATGGCTACACCTTC. Its translation: CASSDRGTTYGYTF.

The rearrangement links TRBV3-1 (or the pseudogene TRBV3-2) to TRBJ2-5; 8 bases fit TRBD1. The CDR3 extends over 15 amino acids. From germline, CDR1 is LGHDT and CDR2 YNNKEL (reference sequence). The ends lost 4 bases at V and 1 base at J; junction bases unmatched: 5. CDR3 sequence (DNA): TGTGCCAGCAGCCGCCGGGACAGGATCCAAGAGACCCAGTACTTC. Its translation is CASSRRDRIQETQYF.

The chain has TRBV7-6 and TRBJ2-1; weak D call: TRBD2 (5 bases). There are 13 residues in the CDR3. Germline-derived CDR1 and CDR2 are SGHVS and FNYEAQ. V dropped 2 bases and J dropped 9 bases, with 11 bases sitting between them. This chain's CDR3 is CASSLWIRGEQFF. In DNA, the CDR3 is TGTGCCAGCAGCTTATGGATTCGGGGTGAGCAGTTCTTC.

The V gene is TRBV7-3, the J gene TRBJ2-2; D remains unclear. CDR1 and CDR2 from the germline V gene are SGHTA and FQGTGA. Deletions cut 5 bases from V and 8 bases from J, with 9 bases between. The CDR3 consists of 12 residues. Here the CDR3 reads CASSPRFGELFF. In DNA form, the CDR3 reads TGTGCCAGCAGCCCGCGATTTGGGGAGCTGTTTTTT.

This clone was picked up a small number of times. The chain is built from TRBV4-2 and TRBJ2-2, with 9 nucleotides matching TRBD2. The CDR3 runs 16 residues. Germline assignment: CDR1 LGHNA and CDR2 YNFKEQ. Unmatched junction bases numbered 5, after V lost 1 base and J lost 5 bases. Written as DNA, the CDR3 is TGTGCCAGCAGCCAAGTGGGACTAGCAGATACCGGGGAGCTGTTTTTT. It specifies CASSQVGLADTGELFF.

J is TRBJ1-4 and V is TRBV2; TRBD1 matches at 9 bases. The CDR3 runs to 16 residues. Germline lookup yields CDR1 SNHLY and CDR2 FYNNEI. Germline trimming cut 2 bases from V and 10 bases from J; bases unmatched to any gene: 11. CDR3 nucleotide sequence: TGTGCCAGCAGTGAATCCCCGGGACAGGGCCTTGGAAAACTGTTTTTT. It specifies CASSESPGQGLGKLFF. The full variable domain, with the rest looked up from reference TRBV2 and TRBJ1-4, is EPEVTQTPSHQVTQMGQEVILRCVPISNHLYFYWYRQILGQKVEFLVSFYNNEISEKSEIFDDQFSVERPDGSNFTLKIRSTKLEDSAMYFCASSESPGQGLGKLFFGSGTQLSVL.

This rearrangement joins TRBV7-2 to TRBJ2-7, with 13 bases matching TRBD2. Germline CDR1 SGHTA, CDR2 FQGNSA. With 6 bases clipped from V and 6 bases from J, the junction kept 8 bases outside the gene matches. This CDR3 spans 15 amino acids. CDR3 in amino acids: CASSYRTSGSPEQYF. DNA of the CDR3: TGTGCCAGCAGTTACAGGACTAGCGGGAGCCCCGAGCAGTACTTC.

This chain uses TRBV5-4 with TRBJ2-7, with 7 positions matching TRBD2. CDR1 is SGHNT, CDR2 YYREEE, per germline (reference sequence). Unmatched junction bases numbered 12, after V lost 4 bases and J lost 2 bases. The CDR3 length is 16 residues. CDR3 coding DNA: TGTGCCAGCAGCCCGTCCTCGGGCGGGGGAACCTACGAGCAGTACTTC. Translated, it gives CASSPSSGGGTYEQYF.

The V and J genes are TRBV5-4 and TRBJ2-1, with D possibly matching TRBD1 (5 bases). Germline CDR1 is SGHNT and CDR2 is YYREEE (reference sequence). This CDR3 has 14 amino acids. V was cut by 2 bases and J by 9 bases, with 15 bases left in between. The CDR3 loop is CASSFVGDRTEQFF. The CDR3 coding sequence is TGTGCCAGCAGCTTTGTAGGGGATCGGACTGAGCAGTTCTTC.

This clone was seen a few times. The V and J genes are TRBV4-1 and TRBJ1-1; D unclear. Germline loops: CDR1 MGHRA, CDR2 YSYEKL. Between the trimmed V and J ends, which lost 1 base and 11 bases, there was a span of 11 bases. The CDR3 runs 12 residues. The DNA for the CDR3 is TGCGCCAGCAGCCAAGGGCGAGGGTGGGCTTTCTTT. Its protein product is CASSQGRGWAFF.

This clone was observed a few times. This chain connects TRBV10-3 to TRBJ2-1; tentative D call: TRBD2 (5 bases). Germline V CDR1 and CDR2: ENHRY, SYGVKD. Trimming cost V 9 bases and J 7 bases, with 22 bases left between them. This CDR3 has 15 amino acids. The CDR3 sequence is CAMSETSGGLNEQFF. The CDR3 DNA reads as TGTGCCATGTCAGAAACCTCCGGAGGCCTTAATGAGCAGTTCTTC.

The J gene is TRBJ1-3, the V gene TRBV4-3; no definite D call. Looked up from germline, CDR1 is LGHNA and CDR2 is YSLEER. The CDR3 has 13 amino acids. V was clipped by 2 bases and J by 7 bases, with 9 bases between them. The CDR3 sequence is CASSQTPTNTIYF. The CDR3 DNA follows: TGCGCCAGCAGCCAAACTCCAACGAACACCATATATTTT.

The chain is built from TRBV28 and TRBJ1-1; possible D gene TRBD1, 5 bases. Germline V CDR1 and CDR2: MDHEN, SYDVKM. V was clipped by 5 bases and J by 2 bases, with 12 bases between them. The CDR3 loop spans 14 amino acids. Here the CDR3 DNA reads TGTGCCAGCAGTACCTATAGGGGAAACACTGAAGCTTTCTTT. Its protein product is CASSTYRGNTEAFF.

V is TRBV12-5 and J is TRBJ2-1; 7 positions agree with TRBD2. The CDR3 covers 14 residues. Trimming at V came to 1 base and at J to 6 bases, leaving 3 bases not matched to a gene. In germline, CDR1 is LGHNT, CDR2 FRNRAP. The CDR3 here is CASGLDRGVNEQFF. The CDR3 nucleotides are TGTGCTAGTGGTTTGGACCGGGGGGTCAATGAGCAGTTCTTC.

The chain couples TRBV5-1 to TRBJ2-7, with D tentatively TRBD2 (6 bases). V was pared by 5 bases and J by 3 bases, with 12 bases between. Germline CDR1 SGHRS, CDR2 YFSETQ. The CDR3 has 13 amino acids. CDR3 residues: CASRRDPNYEQYF. The CDR3 bases are TGCGCCAGCAGGCGGGACCCTAACTACGAGCAGTACTTC.